The following is a T cell receptor (beta chain) sequence with its context. Its antigen is not identified. Sequencing used immunoSEQ multiplex PCR; TCRdb keeps in-frame clones, though not all of them. Of about 1 million clones in the sample, about 80% were seen once. This entry is derived from a study of shared clonotypes between healthy human individuals. Study background: In total, the donors were two women and a few men aged 18 to 49. Donors had three CD4 naive, three CD4 memory, two CD8 naive and one CD8 memory plate apiece. Overall study findings and caveats: Across a handful of donors, naive CD4 shared 4.5% to 6%, naive CD8 under 4%, memory CD4 over 2%, memory CD8 roughly 0.37%. Exclusively blood specimens were collected; tissue repertoires likely differ.

The V and J ends lost 6 bases and 3 bases respectively, with 20 bases between them. Per germline, CDR1 MNHEY and CDR2 SMNVEV (reference sequence). The CDR3 length is 16 residues. The chain employs TRBV27 and TRBJ1-2; D is unclear. The sequencing input was memory CD4+ T cells from PBMCs. Indicated subset: CD45RA-negative fraction. This TCR came from a man aged 18 to 35 in good health. Some clones in this sample may be carry-over from other donors' samples. CDR3 DNA sequence: TGTGCCAGCAGGACCTTGTCTCGGTTCAGCGACTATGGCTACACCTTC. Amino acids: CASRTLSRFSDYGYTF.